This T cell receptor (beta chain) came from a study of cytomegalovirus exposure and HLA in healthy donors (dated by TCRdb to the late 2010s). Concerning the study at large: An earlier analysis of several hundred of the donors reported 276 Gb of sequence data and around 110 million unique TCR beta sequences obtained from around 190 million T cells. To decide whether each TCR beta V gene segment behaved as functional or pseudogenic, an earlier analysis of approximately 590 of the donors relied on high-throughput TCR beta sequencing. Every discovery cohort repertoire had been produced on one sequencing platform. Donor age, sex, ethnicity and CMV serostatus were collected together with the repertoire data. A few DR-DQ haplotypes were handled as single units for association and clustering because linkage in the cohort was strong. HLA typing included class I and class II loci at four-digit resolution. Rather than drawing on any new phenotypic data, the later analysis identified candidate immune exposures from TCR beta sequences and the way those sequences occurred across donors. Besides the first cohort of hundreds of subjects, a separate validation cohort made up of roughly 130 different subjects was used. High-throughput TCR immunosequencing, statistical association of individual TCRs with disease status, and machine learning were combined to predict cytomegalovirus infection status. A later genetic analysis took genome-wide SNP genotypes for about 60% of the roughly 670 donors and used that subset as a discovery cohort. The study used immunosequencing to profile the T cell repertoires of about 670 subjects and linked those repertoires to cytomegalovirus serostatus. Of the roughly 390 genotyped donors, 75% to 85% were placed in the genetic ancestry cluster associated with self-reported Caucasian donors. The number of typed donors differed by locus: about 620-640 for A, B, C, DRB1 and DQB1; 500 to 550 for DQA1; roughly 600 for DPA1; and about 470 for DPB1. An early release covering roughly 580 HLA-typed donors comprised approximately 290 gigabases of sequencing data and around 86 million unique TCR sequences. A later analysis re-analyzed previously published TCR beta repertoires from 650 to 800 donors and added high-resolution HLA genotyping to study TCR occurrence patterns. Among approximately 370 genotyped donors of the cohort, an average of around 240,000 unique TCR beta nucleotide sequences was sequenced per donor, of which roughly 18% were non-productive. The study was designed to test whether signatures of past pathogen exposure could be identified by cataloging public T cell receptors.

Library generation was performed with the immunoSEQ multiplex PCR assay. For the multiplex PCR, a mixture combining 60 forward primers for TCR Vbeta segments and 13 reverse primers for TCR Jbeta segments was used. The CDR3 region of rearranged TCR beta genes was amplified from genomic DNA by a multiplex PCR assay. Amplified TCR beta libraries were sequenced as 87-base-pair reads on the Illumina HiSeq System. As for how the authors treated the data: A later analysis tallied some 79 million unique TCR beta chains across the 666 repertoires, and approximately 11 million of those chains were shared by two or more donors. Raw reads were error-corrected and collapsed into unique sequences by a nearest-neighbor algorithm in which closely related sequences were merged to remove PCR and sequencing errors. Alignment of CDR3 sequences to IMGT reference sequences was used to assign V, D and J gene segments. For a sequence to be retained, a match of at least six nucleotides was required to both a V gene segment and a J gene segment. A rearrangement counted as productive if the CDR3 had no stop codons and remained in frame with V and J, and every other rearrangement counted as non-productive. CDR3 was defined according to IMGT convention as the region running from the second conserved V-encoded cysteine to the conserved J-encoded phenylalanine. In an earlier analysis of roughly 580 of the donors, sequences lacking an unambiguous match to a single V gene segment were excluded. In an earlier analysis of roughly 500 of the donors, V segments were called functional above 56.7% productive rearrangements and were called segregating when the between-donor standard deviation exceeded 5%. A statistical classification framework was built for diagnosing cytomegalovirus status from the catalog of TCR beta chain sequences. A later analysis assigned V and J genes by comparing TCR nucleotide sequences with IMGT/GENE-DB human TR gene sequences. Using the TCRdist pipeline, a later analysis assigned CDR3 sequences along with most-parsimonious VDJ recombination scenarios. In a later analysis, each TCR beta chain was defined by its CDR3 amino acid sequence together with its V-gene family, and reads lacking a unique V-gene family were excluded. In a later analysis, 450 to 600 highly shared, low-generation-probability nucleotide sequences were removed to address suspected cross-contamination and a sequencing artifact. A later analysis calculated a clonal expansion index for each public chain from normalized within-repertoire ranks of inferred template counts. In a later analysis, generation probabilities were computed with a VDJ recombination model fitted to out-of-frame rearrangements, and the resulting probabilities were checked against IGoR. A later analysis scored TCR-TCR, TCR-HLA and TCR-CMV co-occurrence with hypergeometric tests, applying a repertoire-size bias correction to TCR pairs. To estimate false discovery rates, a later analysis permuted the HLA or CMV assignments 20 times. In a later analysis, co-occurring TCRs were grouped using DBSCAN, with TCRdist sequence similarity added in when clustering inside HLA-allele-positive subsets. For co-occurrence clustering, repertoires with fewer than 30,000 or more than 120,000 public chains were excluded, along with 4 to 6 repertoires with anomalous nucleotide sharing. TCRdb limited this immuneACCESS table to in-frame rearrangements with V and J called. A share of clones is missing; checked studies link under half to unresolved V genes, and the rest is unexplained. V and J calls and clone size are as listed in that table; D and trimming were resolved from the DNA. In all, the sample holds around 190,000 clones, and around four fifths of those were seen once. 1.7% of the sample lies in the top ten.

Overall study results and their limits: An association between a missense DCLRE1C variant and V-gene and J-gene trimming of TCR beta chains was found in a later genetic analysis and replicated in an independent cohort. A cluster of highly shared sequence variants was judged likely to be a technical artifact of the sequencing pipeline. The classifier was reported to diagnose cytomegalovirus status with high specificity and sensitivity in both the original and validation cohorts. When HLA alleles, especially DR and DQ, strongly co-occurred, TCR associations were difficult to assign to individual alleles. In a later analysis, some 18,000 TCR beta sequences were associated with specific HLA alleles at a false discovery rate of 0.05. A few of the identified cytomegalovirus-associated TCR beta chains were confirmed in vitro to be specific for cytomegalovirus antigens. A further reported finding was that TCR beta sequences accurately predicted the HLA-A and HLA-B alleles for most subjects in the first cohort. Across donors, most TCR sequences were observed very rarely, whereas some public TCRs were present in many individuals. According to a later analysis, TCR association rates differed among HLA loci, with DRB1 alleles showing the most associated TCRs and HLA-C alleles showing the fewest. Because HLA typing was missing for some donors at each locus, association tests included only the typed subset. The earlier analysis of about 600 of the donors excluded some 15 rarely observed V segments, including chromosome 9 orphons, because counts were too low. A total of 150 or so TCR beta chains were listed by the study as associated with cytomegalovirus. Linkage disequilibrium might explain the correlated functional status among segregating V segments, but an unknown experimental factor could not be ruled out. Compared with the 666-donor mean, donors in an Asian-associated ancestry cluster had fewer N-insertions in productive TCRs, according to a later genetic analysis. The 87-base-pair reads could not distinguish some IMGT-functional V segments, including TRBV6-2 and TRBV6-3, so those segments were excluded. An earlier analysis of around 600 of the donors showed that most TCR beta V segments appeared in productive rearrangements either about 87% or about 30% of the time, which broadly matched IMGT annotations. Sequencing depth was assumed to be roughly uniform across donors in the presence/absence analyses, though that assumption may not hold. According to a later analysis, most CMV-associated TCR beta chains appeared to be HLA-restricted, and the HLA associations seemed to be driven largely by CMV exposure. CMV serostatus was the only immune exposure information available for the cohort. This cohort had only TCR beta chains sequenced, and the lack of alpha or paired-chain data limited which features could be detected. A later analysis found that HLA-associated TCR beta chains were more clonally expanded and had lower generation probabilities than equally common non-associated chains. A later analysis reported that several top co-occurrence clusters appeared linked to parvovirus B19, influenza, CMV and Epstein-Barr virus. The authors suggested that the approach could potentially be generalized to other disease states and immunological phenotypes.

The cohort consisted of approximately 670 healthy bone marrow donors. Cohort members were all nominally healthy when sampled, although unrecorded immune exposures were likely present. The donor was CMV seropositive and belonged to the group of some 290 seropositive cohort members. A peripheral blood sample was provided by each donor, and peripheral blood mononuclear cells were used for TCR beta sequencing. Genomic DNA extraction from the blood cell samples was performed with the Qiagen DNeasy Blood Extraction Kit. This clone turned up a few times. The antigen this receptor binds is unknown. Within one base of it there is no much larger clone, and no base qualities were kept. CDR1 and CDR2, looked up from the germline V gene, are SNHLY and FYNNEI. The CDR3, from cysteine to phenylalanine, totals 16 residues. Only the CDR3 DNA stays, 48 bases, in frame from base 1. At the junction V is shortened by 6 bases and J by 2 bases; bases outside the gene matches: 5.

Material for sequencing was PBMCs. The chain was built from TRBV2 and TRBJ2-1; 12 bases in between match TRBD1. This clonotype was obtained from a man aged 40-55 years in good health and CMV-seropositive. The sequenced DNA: TGTGCCAGCAGACCGGGACAGGGGGCCACCTACAATGAGCAGTTCTTC. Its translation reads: CASRPGQGATYNEQFF.